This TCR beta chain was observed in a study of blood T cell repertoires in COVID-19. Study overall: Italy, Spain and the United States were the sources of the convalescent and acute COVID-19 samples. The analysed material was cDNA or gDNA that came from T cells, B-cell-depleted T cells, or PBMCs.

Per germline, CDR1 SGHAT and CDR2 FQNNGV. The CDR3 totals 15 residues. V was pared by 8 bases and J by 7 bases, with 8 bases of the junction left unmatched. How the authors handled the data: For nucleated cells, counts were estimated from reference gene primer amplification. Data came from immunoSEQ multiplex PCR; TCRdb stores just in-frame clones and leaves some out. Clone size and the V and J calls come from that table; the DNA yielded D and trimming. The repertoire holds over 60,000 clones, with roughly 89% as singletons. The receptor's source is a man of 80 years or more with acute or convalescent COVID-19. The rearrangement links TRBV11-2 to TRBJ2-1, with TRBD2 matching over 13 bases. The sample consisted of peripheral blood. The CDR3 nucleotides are TGTGCCAGCCGGACTAGCGGGAGACGTATGAATGAGCAGTTCTTC. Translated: CASRTSGRRMNEQFF. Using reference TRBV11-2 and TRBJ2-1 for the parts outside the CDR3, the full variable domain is EAGVAQSPRYKIIEKRQSVAFWCNPISGHATLYWYQQILGQGPKLLIQFQNNGVVDDSQLPKDRFSAERLKGVDSTLKIQPAKLEDSAVYLCASRTSGRRMNEQFFGPGTRLTVL.